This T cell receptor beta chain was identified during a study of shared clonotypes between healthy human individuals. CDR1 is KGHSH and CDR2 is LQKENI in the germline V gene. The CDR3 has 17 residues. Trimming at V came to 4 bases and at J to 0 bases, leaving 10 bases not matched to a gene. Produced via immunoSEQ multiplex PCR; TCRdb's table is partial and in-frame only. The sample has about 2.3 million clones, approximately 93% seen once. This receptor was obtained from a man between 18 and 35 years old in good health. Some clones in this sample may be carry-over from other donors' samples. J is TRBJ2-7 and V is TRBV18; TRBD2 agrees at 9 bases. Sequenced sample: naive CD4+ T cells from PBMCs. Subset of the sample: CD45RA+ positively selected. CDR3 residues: CASSLSTSGYSSYEQYF. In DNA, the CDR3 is TGTGCCAGCTCACTATCTACTAGCGGGTACAGCTCCTACGAGCAGTACTTC.